This entry is about one TCR beta chain. The target antigen is unknown. This sample was taken from a study of early T cells in non-severe SARS-CoV-2 infection. On the study more broadly: Unsorted whole blood bulk RNA was sequenced, with unpaired chains.

The study, taken as a whole, reports: Anti-spike CD8 responses were favored in VDJdb matching, and private and CD4 specificities were missed.

The CDR3 consists of 12 residues. Deletions cut 5 bases from V and 12 bases from J, with 13 bases between. Per germline, CDR1 MNHEY and CDR2 SMNVEV (reference sequence). In the library, individual cDNA molecules carried attached unique molecular identifiers. Via MiXCR, TCRdb re-called the 5' RACE reads, giving one row per CDR3 protein. The sample holds 53,000 or so distinct CDR3 sequences; 10% to 15% are singletons and the top ten take about 2.4%. This material consisted of whole blood, taken at baseline. The TCR originated in an adult who was a healthcare worker with PCR-confirmed SARS-CoV-2 infection or an uninfected control (not recorded which). The rearrangement joins TRBV27 to TRBJ1-4, with D possibly being TRBD1 (5 bases). The CDR3 nucleotides read TGTGCCAGCAGTCTTACAGGTCTGGAACTGTTTTTT. It translates to CASSLTGLELFF.